This T cell receptor (beta chain) was profiled in a study of post-analysis software for immune sequencing data. Unique molecular identifiers were built into the TCR beta cDNA libraries. TCRdb independently ran MiXCR on the PCR reads; one entry per CDR3 protein. The sample comprises hundreds of thousands of distinct CDR3 sequences, approximately 53% of which are singletons, and approximately 4.5% rests with the top ten. Turning to this clonotype: Antigen: not known.

CDR1 and CDR2 from the germline V gene are SQVTM and ANQGSEA. V was cut by 5 bases and J by 8 bases, with 19 bases left in between. CDR3 length: 14 residues. The study's findings and limits: The F measure placed samples prepared in the same batch into strongly shared clusters. People with multiple sclerosis had a significantly lower normalized Chao1 diversity than controls did. Compared with controls, patients had more of five TRBV segments, including TRBV5-6, TRBV5-1 and TRBV20-1.

The chain couples TRBV29-1 to TRBJ1-5; the D gene is possibly TRBD1 (5 bases). Source material: blood. The sequence was obtained from a girl aged 10 to 17 with multiple sclerosis. In DNA, the CDR3 is TGCAGCGTTCAGACCGGACACGGTCTGGAGCCCCAGCATTTT. This translates into CSVQTGHGLEPQHF. The variable domain in full, completed from reference TRBV29-1 and TRBJ1-5, reads SAVISQKPSRDICQRGTSLTIQCQVDSQVTMMFWYRQQPGQSLTLIATANQGSEATYESGFVIDKFPISRPNLTFSTLTVSNMSPEDSSIYLCSVQTGHGLEPQHFGDGTRLSIL.